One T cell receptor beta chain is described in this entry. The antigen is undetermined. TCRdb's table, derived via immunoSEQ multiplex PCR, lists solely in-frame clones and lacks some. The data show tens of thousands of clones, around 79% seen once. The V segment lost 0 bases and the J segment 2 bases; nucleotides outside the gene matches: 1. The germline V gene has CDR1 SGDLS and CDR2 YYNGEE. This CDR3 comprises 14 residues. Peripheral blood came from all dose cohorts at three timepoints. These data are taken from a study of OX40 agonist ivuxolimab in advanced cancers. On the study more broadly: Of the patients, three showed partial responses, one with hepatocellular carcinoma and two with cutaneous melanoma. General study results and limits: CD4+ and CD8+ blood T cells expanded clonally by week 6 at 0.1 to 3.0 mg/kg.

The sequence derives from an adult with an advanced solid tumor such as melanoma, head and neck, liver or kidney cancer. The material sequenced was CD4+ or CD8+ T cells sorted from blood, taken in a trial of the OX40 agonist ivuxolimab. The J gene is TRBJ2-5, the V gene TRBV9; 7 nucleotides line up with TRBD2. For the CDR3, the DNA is TGTGCCAGCAGCGTAGCGGGGGGACAAGAGACCCAGTACTTC. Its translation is CASSVAGGQETQYF.